The clone carrying this T cell receptor (beta chain) appeared a single time. Germline V CDR1 and CDR2: MNHEY, SVGAGI. The CDR3 consists of 15 residues. The ends were cut back, 2 bases at V and 0 bases at J, with 7 bases in the middle. The sample is drawn from a study of blood T cell repertoires in COVID-19. Sequencing was performed with immunoSEQ multiplex PCR; in TCRdb, only in-frame clones are kept and a portion is missing. The sample yields hundreds of thousands of clones, roughly 90% seen once. The chain uses TRBV6-5 and TRBJ1-4; D call uncertain. The sample comprised peripheral blood. The source is a woman aged 50 to 60 with active or convalescent COVID-19. The CDR3 spells CASSYPYPTNEKLFF. CDR3 bases: TGTGCCAGCAGTTACCCGTATCCAACTAATGAAAAACTGTTTTTT.